This TCR beta chain was observed in a study of blood T cell repertoires in COVID-19. Study-level background: T cells, B-cell-depleted T cells, or PBMCs provided the cDNA or gDNA that served as material.

Residents of 24 US areas, aged roughly 18 to 95 years, made up the participants. The CDR3 spans 13 residues. V gave up 4 bases and J gave up 8 bases; unmatched junction bases: 3. Germline values: CDR1 LGHDT, CDR2 YNNKEL (reference sequence). Here immunoSEQ multiplex PCR was the method, and the copy in TCRdb shows in-frame clones only, minus some. The sample lists roughly 250,000 clones, more than 75% occurring once. V is TRBV3-1 (or the pseudogene TRBV3-2) and J is TRBJ1-2; 11 nucleotides match TRBD1. This sequence originates from a woman aged 40 to 55 with acute COVID-19. Material for sequencing was PBMCs or T cells enriched from blood (not recorded which). CDR3 in DNA: TGTGCCAGCAGCCTGGGACAGGGGGTAGGCTACACCTTC. Protein: CASSLGQGVGYTF.